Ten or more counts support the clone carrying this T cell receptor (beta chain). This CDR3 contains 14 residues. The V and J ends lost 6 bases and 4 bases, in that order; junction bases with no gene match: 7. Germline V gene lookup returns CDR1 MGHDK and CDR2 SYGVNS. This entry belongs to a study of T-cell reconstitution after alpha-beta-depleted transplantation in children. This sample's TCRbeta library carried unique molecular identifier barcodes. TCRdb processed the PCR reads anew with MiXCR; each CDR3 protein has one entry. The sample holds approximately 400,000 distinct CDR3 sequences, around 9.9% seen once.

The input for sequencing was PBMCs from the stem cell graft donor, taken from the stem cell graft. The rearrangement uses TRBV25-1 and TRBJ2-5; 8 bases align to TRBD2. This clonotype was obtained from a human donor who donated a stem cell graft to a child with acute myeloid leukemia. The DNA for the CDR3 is TGTGCCAGCAGCCCAGCGGGAGTAGGAGAGACCCAGTACTTC. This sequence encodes CASSPAGVGETQYF.